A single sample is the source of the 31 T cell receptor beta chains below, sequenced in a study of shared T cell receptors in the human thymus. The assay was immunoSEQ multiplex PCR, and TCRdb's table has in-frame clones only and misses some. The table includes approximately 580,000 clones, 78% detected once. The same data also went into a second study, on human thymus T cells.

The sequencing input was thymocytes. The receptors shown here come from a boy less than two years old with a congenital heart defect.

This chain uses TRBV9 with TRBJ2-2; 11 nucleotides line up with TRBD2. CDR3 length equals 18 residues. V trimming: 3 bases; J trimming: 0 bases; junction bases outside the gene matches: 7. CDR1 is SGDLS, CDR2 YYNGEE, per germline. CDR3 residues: CASSARPGLAANTGELFF. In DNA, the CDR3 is TGTGCCAGCAGCGCTAGACCGGGACTAGCGGCGAACACCGGGGAGCTGTTTTTT.

CDR3 nucleotides: TGTGCCAGTAGGAAGCAGCGGCAAGAGACCCAGTACTTC. This gives the protein CASRKQRQETQYF. The V gene is TRBV19, the J gene TRBJ2-5, with a weak D call TRBD2 (5 bases). Germline V lookup: CDR1 LNHDA, CDR2 SQIVND (reference sequence). Trimming left V 6 bases short and J 2 bases short, with 10 bases between. CDR3 length: 13 residues.

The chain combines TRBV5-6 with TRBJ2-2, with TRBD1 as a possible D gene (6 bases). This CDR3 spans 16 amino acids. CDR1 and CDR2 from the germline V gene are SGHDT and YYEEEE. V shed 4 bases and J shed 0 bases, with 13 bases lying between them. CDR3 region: CASSATGSANTGELFF. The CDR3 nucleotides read TGTGCCAGCAGCGCAACAGGGAGTGCGAACACCGGGGAGCTGTTTTTT.

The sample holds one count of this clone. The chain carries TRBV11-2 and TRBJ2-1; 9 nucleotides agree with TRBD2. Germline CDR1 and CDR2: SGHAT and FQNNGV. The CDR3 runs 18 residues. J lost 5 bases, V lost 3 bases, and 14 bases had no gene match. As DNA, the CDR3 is TGTGCCAGCAGCTTTTTCTCGTTCGCGGGAGGGCCGGACAATGAGCAGTTCTTC. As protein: CASSFFSFAGGPDNEQFF.

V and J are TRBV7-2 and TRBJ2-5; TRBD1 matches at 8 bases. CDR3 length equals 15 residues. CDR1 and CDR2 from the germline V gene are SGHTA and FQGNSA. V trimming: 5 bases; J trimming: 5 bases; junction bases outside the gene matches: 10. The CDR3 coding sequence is TGTGCCAGCAGCCCGAGGGCAGGGGGCGGCGAGACCCAGTACTTC. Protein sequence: CASSPRAGGGETQYF.

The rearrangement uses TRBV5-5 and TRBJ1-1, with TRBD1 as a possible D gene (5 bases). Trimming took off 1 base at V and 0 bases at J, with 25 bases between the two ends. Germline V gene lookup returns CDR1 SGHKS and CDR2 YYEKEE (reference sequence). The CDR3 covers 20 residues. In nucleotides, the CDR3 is TGTGCCAGCAGCTTGAGATTCGCTAAAGGGGTTCCCCCTTTGAACACTGAAGCTTTCTTT. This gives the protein CASSLRFAKGVPPLNTEAFF.

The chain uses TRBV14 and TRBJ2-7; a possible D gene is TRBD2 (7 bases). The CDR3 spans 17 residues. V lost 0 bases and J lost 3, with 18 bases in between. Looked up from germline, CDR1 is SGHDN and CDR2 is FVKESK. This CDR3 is CASSQDAVGGPLYEQYF. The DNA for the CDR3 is TGTGCCAGCAGCCAAGATGCGGTGGGGGGGCCCCTCTACGAGCAGTACTTC.

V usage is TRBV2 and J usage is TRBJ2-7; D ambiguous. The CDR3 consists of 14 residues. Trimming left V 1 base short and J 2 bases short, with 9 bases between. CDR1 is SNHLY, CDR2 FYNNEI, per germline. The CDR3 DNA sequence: TGTGCCAGCAGTGAAGTGGTCACTGCCTACGAGCAGTACTTC. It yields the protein CASSEVVTAYEQYF.

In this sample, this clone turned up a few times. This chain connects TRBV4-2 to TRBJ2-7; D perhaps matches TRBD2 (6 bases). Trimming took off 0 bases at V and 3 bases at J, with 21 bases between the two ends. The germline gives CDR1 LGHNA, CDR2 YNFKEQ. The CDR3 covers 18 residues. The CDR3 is CASSQDPGVAGLDYEQYF. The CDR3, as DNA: TGTGCCAGCAGCCAAGATCCGGGGGTGGCAGGCCTAGACTACGAGCAGTACTTC.

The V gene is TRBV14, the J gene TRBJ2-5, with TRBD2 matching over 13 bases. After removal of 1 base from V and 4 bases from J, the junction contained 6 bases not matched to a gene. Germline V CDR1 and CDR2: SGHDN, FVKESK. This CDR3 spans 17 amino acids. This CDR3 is CASSQAGLAGWGETQYF. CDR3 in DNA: TGTGCCAGCAGCCAAGCGGGACTAGCGGGATGGGGAGAGACCCAGTACTTC.

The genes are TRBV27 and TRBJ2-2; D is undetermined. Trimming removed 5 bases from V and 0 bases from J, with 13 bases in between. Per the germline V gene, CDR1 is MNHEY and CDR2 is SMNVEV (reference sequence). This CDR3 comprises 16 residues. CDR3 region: CASSTPGRSNTGELFF. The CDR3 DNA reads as TGTGCCAGCAGTACCCCCGGCAGGTCGAACACCGGGGAGCTGTTTTTT.

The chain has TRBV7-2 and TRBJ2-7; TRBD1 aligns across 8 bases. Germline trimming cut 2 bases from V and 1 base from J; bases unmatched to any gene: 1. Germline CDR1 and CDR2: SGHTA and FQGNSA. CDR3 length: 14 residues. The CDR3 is CASSLYRGSYEQYF. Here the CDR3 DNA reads TGTGCCAGCAGCTTATACAGGGGGTCCTACGAGCAGTACTTC.

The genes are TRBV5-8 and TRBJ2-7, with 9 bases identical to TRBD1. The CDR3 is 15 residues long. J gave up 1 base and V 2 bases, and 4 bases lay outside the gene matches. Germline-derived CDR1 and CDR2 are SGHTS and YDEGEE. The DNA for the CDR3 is TGTGCCAGCAGCTTTGACAGGGGGGCGTCCTACGAGCAGTACTTC. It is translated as CASSFDRGASYEQYF.

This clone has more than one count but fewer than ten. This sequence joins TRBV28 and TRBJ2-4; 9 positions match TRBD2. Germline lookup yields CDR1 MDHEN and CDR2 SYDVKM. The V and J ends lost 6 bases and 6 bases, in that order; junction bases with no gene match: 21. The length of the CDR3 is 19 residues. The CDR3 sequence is CASSAFPLQREVWGNIQYF. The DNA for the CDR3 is TGTGCCAGCAGCGCCTTCCCTCTCCAGCGGGAGGTGTGGGGAAACATTCAGTACTTC. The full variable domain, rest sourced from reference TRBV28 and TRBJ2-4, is DVKVTQSSRYLVKRTGEKVFLECVQDMDHENMFWYRQDPGLGLRLIYFSYDVKMKEKGDIPEGYSVSREKKERFSLILESASTNQTSMYLCASSAFPLQREVWGNIQYFGAGTRLSVL.

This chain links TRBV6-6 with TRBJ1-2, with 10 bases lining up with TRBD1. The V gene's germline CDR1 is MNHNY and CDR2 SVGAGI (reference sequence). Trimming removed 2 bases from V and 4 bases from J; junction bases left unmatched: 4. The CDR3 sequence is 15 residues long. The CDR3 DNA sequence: TGTGCCAGCAGTTACGCGGGACAGGGGTTCTATGGCTACACCTTC. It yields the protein CASSYAGQGFYGYTF.

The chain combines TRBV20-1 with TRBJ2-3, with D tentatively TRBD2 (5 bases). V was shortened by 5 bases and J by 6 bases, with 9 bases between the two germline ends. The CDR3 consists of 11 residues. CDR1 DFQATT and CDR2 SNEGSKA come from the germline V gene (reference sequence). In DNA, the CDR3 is TGCAGTGCTCAACGAGGGGATACGCAGTATTTT. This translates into CSAQRGDTQYF.

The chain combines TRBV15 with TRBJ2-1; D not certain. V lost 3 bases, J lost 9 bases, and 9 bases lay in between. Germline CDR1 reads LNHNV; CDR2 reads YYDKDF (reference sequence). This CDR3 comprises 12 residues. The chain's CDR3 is CATSRASFEQFF. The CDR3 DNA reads TGTGCCACCAGCAGGGCATCTTTTGAGCAGTTCTTC.

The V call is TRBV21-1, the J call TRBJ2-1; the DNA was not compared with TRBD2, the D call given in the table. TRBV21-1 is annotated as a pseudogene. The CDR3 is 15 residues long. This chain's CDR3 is CASSKGLSRDNEQFF. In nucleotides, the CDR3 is TGTGCCAGCAGCAAAGGGTTGTCGAGGGACAATGAGCAGTTCTTC.

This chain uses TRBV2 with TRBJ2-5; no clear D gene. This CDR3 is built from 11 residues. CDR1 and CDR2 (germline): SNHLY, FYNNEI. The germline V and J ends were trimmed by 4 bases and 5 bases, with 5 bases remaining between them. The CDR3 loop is CASSGEETQYF. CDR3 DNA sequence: TGTGCCAGCAGTGGAGAGGAGACCCAGTACTTC.

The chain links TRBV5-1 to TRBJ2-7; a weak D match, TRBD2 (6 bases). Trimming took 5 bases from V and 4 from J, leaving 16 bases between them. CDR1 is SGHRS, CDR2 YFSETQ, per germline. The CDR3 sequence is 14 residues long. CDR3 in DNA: TGCGCCAGCAGACTAGGGCCCGGGAGTTACGAGCAGTACTTC. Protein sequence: CASRLGPGSYEQYF. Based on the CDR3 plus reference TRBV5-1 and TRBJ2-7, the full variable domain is KAGVTQTPRYLIKTRGQQVTLSCSPISGHRSVSWYQQTPGQGLQFLFEYFSETQRNKGNFPGRFSGRQFSNSRSEMNVSTLELGDSALYLCASRLGPGSYEQYFGPGTRLTVT.

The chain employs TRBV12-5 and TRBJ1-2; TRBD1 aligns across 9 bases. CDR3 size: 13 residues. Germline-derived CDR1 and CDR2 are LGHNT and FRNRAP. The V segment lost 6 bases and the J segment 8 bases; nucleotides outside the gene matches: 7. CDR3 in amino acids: CASGGTGRGGYTF. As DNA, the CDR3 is TGTGCTAGTGGGGGGACAGGGCGAGGAGGCTACACCTTC.

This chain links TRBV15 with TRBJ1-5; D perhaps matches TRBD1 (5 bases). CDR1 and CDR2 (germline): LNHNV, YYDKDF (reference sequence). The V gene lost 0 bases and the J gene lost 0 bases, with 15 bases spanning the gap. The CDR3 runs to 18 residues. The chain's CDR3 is CATSREIGGMNSNQPQHF. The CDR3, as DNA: TGTGCCACCAGCAGAGAAATCGGGGGAATGAATAGCAATCAGCCCCAGCATTTT.

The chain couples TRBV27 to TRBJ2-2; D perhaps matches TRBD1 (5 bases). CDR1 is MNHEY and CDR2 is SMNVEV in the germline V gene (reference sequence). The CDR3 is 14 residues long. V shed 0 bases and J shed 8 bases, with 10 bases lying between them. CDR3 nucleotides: TGTGCCAGCAGTTTATCAGGGGCGGAGGGGGAGCTGTTTTTT. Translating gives CASSLSGAEGELFF.

This CDR3 is CASSPFQGLAATNEKLFF. The CDR3 nucleotides read TGTGCCAGCTCACCATTTCAGGGCTTAGCCGCAACTAATGAAAAACTGTTTTTT. The V call is TRBV18, the J call TRBJ1-4; the D gene is possibly TRBD1 (5 bases). The CDR3 covers 18 residues. CDR1 is KGHSH and CDR2 is LQKENI in the germline V gene. V was pared by 2 bases and J by 0 bases, with 16 bases between.

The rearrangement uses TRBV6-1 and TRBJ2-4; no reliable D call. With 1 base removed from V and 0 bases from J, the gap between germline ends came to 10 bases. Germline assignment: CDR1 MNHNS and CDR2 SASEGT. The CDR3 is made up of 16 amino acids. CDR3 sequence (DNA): TGTGCCAGCAGTGAAGGAGAATCCCTAGCCAAAAACATTCAGTACTTC. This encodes CASSEGESLAKNIQYF.

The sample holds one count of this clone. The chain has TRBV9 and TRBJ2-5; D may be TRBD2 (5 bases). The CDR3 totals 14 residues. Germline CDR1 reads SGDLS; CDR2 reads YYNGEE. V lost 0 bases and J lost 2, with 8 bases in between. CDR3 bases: TGTGCCAGCAGCGTAGATCGGGAACAAGAGACCCAGTACTTC. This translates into CASSVDREQETQYF.

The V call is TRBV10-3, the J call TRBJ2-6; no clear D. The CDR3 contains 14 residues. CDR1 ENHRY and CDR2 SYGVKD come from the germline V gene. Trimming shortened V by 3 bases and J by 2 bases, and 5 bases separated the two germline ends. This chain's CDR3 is CAISDPAGANVLTF. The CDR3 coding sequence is TGTGCCATCAGTGATCCGGCTGGGGCCAACGTCCTGACTTTC.

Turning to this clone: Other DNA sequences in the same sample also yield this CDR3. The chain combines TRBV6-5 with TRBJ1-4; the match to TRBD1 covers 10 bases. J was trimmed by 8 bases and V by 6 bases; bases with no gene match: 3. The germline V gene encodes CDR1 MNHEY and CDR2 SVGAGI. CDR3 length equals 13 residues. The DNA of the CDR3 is TGTGCCAGCAGACGGACAGGGGGGGAAAAACTGTTTTTT. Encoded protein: CASRRTGGEKLFF.

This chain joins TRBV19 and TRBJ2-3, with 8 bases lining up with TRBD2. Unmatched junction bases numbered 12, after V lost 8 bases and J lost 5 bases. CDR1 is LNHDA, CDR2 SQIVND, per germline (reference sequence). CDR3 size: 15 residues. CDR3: CASSRCGGQGDTQYF. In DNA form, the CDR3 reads TGTGCCAGTTCGCGCTGCGGGGGGCAGGGAGATACGCAGTATTTT.

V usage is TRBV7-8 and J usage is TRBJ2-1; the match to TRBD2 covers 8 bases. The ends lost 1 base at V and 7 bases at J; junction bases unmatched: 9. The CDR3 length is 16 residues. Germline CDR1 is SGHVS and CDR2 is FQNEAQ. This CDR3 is CASSLGPGGPGNEQFF. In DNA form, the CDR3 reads TGTGCCAGCAGCTTAGGGCCGGGAGGGCCAGGAAATGAGCAGTTCTTC.

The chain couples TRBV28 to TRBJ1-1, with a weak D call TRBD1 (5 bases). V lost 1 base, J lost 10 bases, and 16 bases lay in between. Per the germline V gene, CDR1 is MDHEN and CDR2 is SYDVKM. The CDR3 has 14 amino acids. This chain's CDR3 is CASSLSGGVLIAFF. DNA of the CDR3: TGTGCCAGCAGTTTATCAGGAGGGGTCCTGATAGCTTTCTTT.